The T cell receptor beta chain under discussion was sequenced for a study of cytomegalovirus exposure and HLA in healthy donors. About the study: A previous analysis identified 117 million unique TCR beta sequences derived from 180 million or so T cells.

This PCR relied on a set of 60 Vbeta primers and 13 Jbeta primers. Method: immunoSEQ multiplex PCR; TCRdb's copy keeps in-frame clones and lacks some. In the table there are 120,000 or so clones, approximately 86% of which are singletons. Note on this clone: Its antigen is unidentified.

CDR1 and CDR2 from the germline V gene are SGHRS and YFSETQ. The CDR3 has 15 residues. V was clipped by 4 bases and J by 5 bases; unmatched bases: 9. Overall study results and limits: For most subjects, TCR beta sequences were reported to predict HLA-A and HLA-B alleles with accuracy.

Healthy bone marrow donors made up the cohort. The chain links TRBV5-1 to TRBJ2-3; TRBD2 matches at 8 bases. The specimen was PBMCs. The TCR originated in a man between 35 and 55 years old in good health and CMV-seronegative. CDR3 nucleotide sequence: TGCGCCAGCAGCGGCGGGACTAGACTCTTAGATACGCAGTATTTT. It is translated as CASSGGTRLLDTQYF.